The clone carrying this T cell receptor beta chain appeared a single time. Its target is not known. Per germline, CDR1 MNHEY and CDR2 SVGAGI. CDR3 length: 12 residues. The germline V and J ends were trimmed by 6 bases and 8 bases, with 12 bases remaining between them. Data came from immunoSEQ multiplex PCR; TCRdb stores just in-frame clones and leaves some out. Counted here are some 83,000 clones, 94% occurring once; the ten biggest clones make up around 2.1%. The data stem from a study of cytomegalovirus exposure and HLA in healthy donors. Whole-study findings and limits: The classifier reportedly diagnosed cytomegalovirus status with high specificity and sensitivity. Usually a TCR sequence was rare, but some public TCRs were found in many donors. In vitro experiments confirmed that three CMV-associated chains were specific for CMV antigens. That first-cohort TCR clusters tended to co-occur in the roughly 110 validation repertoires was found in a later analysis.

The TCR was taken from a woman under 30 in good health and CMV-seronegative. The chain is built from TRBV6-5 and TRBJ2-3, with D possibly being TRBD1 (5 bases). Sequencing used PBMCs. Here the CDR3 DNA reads TGTGCCAGCAGCCTCCAGGGCGGTACGCAGTATTTT. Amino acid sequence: CASSLQGGTQYF.